These 18 T cell receptor beta chains share one sample of origin, sequenced in a study of OX40 agonist ivuxolimab in advanced cancers. Assay used: immunoSEQ multiplex PCR; TCRdb lists only in-frame clones, some missing. Of tens of thousands of clones listed, 80% to 90% are singletons. Source: CD4+ or CD8+ T cells sorted from blood, taken in a trial of the OX40 agonist ivuxolimab. These receptors originate from an adult with an advanced solid tumor such as melanoma, head and neck, liver or kidney cancer.

The CDR3 coding sequence is TGCGCCAGCAGCCAGGTCCCGGGACAGAGCCACCAAGAGACCCAGTACTTC. Amino acids: CASSQVPGQSHQETQYF. The chain employs TRBV4-1 and TRBJ2-5; 7 bases line up with TRBD1. The CDR3 has 17 residues. With 3 bases clipped from V and 0 bases from J, the junction kept 10 bases outside the gene matches. In germline, CDR1 is MGHRA, CDR2 YSYEKL.

The chain combines TRBV5-1 with TRBJ2-7, with TRBD1 matching over 10 bases. The CDR3 has 15 amino acids. Trimming removed 0 bases from V and 3 bases from J; junction bases left unmatched: 3. CDR1 and CDR2 from the germline V gene are SGHRS and YFSETQ. In nucleotides, the CDR3 is TGCGCCAGCAGCTTGGGACAGGGGGCTAGCTACGAGCAGTACTTC. It specifies CASSLGQGASYEQYF.

The rearrangement joins TRBV10-2 to TRBJ1-5; D is ambiguous. Germline V gene sequence: CDR1 WSHSY, CDR2 SAAADI. V was cut by 3 bases and J by 7 bases, with 13 bases left in between. This CDR3 contains 14 residues. CDR3 nucleotide sequence: TGCGCCAGCAGTGAAGAAGGGAAACGGCAGCCCCAGCATTTT. Its protein product is CASSEEGKRQPQHF.

This sequence joins TRBV19 and TRBJ1-1; D call uncertain. The CDR3 covers 13 residues. The V and J ends lost 5 bases and 4 bases respectively, with 11 bases between them. Germline V gene sequence: CDR1 LNHDA, CDR2 SQIVND (reference sequence). CDR3 bases: TGTGCCAGTAGTTTATCCGGGGTCACTGAAGCTTTCTTT. Amino acids: CASSLSGVTEAFF. Filled out from reference TRBV19 and TRBJ1-1, the complete variable domain reads DGGITQSPKYLFRKEGQNVTLSCEQNLNHDAMYWYRQDPGQGLRLIYYSQIVNDFQKGDIAEGYSVSREKKESFPLTVTSAQKNPTAFYLCASSLSGVTEAFFGQGTRLTVV.

The chain has TRBV5-1 and TRBJ2-4; 9 bases are shared with TRBD1. The V segment lost 4 bases and the J segment 5 bases; nucleotides outside the gene matches: 7. Germline loops: CDR1 SGHRS, CDR2 YFSETQ. CDR3 length equals 15 residues. CDR3 residues: CASSPDRGGENIQYF. CDR3 bases: TGCGCCAGCAGCCCGGACAGGGGAGGAGAAAACATTCAGTACTTC.

The chain carries TRBV29-1 and TRBJ2-3; D gene unclear. Trimming took 3 bases from V and 6 from J, leaving 10 bases between them. Germline V gives CDR1 SQVTM, CDR2 ANQGSEA. CDR3 length: 12 residues. The CDR3 is CSVEEAADTQYF. The DNA for the CDR3 is TGCAGCGTTGAGGAAGCCGCGGATACGCAGTATTTT.

This clone was seen a single time. The chain combines TRBV7-6 with TRBJ2-7; a possible D gene is TRBD2 (6 bases). The CDR3 loop spans 16 amino acids. With 1 base removed from V and 4 bases from J, the gap between germline ends came to 17 bases. Germline V gene lookup returns CDR1 SGHVS and CDR2 FNYEAQ. CDR3 in DNA: TGTGCCAGCAGCTTAGGGGACCCGGGACTGGAGTACGAGCAGTACTTC. Amino acids: CASSLGDPGLEYEQYF.

The chain is built from TRBV11-2 and TRBJ2-1, with 14 positions matching TRBD2. The CDR3 totals 17 residues. V shed 1 base and J 12 bases; nucleotides not matched to a gene: 11. Germline CDR1 and CDR2: SGHAT and FQNNGV. The CDR3 region has the DNA TGTGCCAGCAGCTTAGTCCCCGGACTAGCGGGGGGTCTTGTGCAGTTCTTC. Translated, it gives CASSLVPGLAGGLVQFF.

The rearrangement joins TRBV5-5 to TRBJ2-6, with D unresolved. This CDR3 is 16 amino acids long. The germline V gene encodes CDR1 SGHKS and CDR2 YYEKEE (reference sequence). V shed 0 bases and J shed 1 base, with 8 bases lying between them. CDR3 nucleotide sequence: TGTGCCAGCAGCTTGGTTGTGGCTTCTGGGGCCAACGTCCTGACTTTC. Residues: CASSLVVASGANVLTF.

The chain has TRBV19 and TRBJ2-3; D gene ambiguous. The CDR3 runs to 15 residues. Trimming shortened V by 3 bases and J by 6 bases, and 16 bases separated the two germline ends. Germline CDR1 reads LNHDA; CDR2 reads SQIVND (reference sequence). Here the CDR3 DNA reads TGTGCCAGTAGTATCTGGCCTACGGCAGGTGATACGCAGTATTTT. It codes for CASSIWPTAGDTQYF.

The genes are TRBV7-9 and TRBJ1-1, with unresolved D. CDR3 length equals 14 residues. V was trimmed by 2 bases and J by 2 bases, leaving 9 bases between them. CDR1 is SEHNR and CDR2 is FQNEAQ in the germline V gene (reference sequence). CDR3 sequence (DNA): TGTGCCAGCAGCTTACAGGCAGGTAACACTGAAGCTTTCTTT. Its protein is CASSLQAGNTEAFF.

The J gene is TRBJ1-6, the V gene TRBV2, with D possibly being TRBD1 (5 bases). The CDR3 has 15 amino acids. V lost 6 bases and J lost 0, with 9 bases in between. Germline V gene data show CDR1 as SNHLY and CDR2 as FYNNEI. This CDR3 is CASRYRSSYNSPLHF. CDR3 DNA: TGTGCCAGCAGATACAGGAGCTCCTATAATTCACCCCTCCACTTT.

V gene TRBV18 combines with J gene TRBJ2-1, with TRBD2 as a possible D gene (6 bases). The CDR3 contains 15 residues. Germline CDR1 reads KGHSH; CDR2 reads LQKENI. V was cut by 8 bases and J by 2 bases, with 16 bases left in between. CDR3 sequence: CASHTAGSPYNEQFF. Here the CDR3 DNA reads TGTGCCAGCCACACGGCGGGAAGCCCCTACAATGAGCAGTTCTTC. Filled out from reference TRBV18 and TRBJ2-1, the complete variable domain reads NAGVMQNPRHLVRRRGQEARLRCSPMKGHSHVYWYRQLPEEGLKFMVYLQKENIIDESGMPKERFSAEFPKEGPSILRIQQVVRGDSAAYFCASHTAGSPYNEQFFGPGTRLTVL.

CDR3 region: CASQGWNQETQYF. Here the CDR3 DNA reads TGTGCCAGCCAGGGGTGGAACCAAGAGACCCAGTACTTC. The V call is TRBV5-4, the J call TRBJ2-5, with a tentative D call TRBD1 (6 bases). Trimming took 7 bases from V and 0 from J, leaving 10 bases between them. The CDR3 is 13 amino acids. The V gene's germline CDR1 is SGHNT and CDR2 YYREEE (reference sequence).

J is TRBJ2-1 and V is TRBV9; a weak D match, TRBD2 (7 bases). Trimming left V 4 bases short and J 5 bases short, with 19 bases between. CDR3 size: 16 residues. The V gene's germline CDR1 is SGDLS and CDR2 YYNGEE. CDR3 loop: CASSPGGQLLNNEQFF. CDR3 in DNA: TGTGCCAGCAGCCCCGGGGGGCAACTATTAAACAATGAGCAGTTCTTC.

The J gene is TRBJ1-3, the V gene TRBV10-1, with D unresolved. V shed 4 bases and J shed 2 bases, with 9 bases lying between them. This CDR3 spans 14 amino acids. Germline V gene data show CDR1 as WNHNN and CDR2 as SYGVQD (reference sequence). The CDR3 coding sequence is TGCGCCAGCAGTGCGAGTAGTCCTGGAAACACCATATATTTT. Its translation: CASSASSPGNTIYF.

The J gene is TRBJ2-7, the V gene TRBV28; D perhaps matches TRBD2 (5 bases). The CDR3 length is 15 residues. Trimming shortened V by 3 bases and J by 3 bases, and 15 bases separated the two germline ends. The germline V gene encodes CDR1 MDHEN and CDR2 SYDVKM. CDR3 sequence (DNA): TGTGCCAGCAGTTTGGAGCGAAGGAGGAGCTACGAGCAGTACTTC. It translates to CASSLERRRSYEQYF. Full variable domain (remainder filled in from reference TRBV28 and TRBJ2-7): DVKVTQSSRYLVKRTGEKVFLECVQDMDHENMFWYRQDPGLGLRLIYFSYDVKMKEKGDIPEGYSVSREKKERFSLILESASTNQTSMYLCASSLERRRSYEQYFGPGTRLTVT.

The chain links TRBV2 to TRBJ2-5, with 9 bases fitting TRBD1. Per germline, CDR1 SNHLY and CDR2 FYNNEI. This CDR3 is built from 15 residues. V shed 8 bases, J shed 5 bases, and the junction held 12 bases outside the gene matches. CDR3 protein: CASYFRTGVGETQYF. CDR3 nucleotides: TGTGCCAGCTACTTCCGGACAGGGGTCGGTGAGACCCAGTACTTC.